The 7 T cell receptor beta chains below were found in one sample sequenced in a study of CD8 T cells in ankylosing spondylitis. Whole-study findings and limits: Blood of patients with ankylosing spondylitis appeared to be characterized by a TCR beta motif of several highly homologous variants.

TCRdb recomputed calls from the 5' RACE reads with MiXCR, one row per CDR3 protein. The sample has about 510,000 distinct CDR3 sequences, roughly 5.3% seen once. Their specific antigens are unknown. Specimen: blood, either unsorted or a sorted T cell fraction (not recorded which). These receptors were collected from a male donor with ankylosing spondylitis.

Many counts were recorded for this clonotype. The chain uses TRBV7-9 and TRBJ2-5, with unresolved D. Trimming left V 3 bases short and J 0 bases short, with 8 bases between. The CDR3 has 14 residues. Per germline, CDR1 SEHNR and CDR2 FQNEAQ (reference sequence). CDR3: CASSFEVDQETQYF. The CDR3 DNA reads as TGTGCCAGCAGCTTTGAGGTAGACCAAGAGACCCAGTACTTC.

In its sample, this clonotype was seen many times. The chain is built from TRBV10-3 and TRBJ2-7; D gene uncertain. Per the germline V gene, CDR1 is ENHRY and CDR2 is SYGVKD. Trimming took 7 bases from V and 5 from J, leaving 15 bases between them. The CDR3 sequence is 13 residues long. CDR3 region: CAITENELNEQYF. The CDR3 bases are TGTGCCATCACCGAGAACGAGCTCAACGAGCAGTACTTC.

The genes are TRBV5-1 and TRBJ2-7; D might be TRBD2 (6 bases). The CDR3 has 13 amino acids. The ends were cut back, 7 bases at V and 6 bases at J, with 17 bases in the middle. The germline gives CDR1 SGHRS, CDR2 YFSETQ. CDR3 amino acids: CASAEGGPLEQYF. The CDR3 nucleotides are TGCGCCAGCGCGGAGGGAGGTCCCCTCGAGCAGTACTTC.

This clonotype was seen ten or more times. The chain employs TRBV18 and TRBJ2-3; no clear D. The CDR3 loop spans 16 amino acids. Trimming cost V 1 base and J 6 bases, with 17 bases left between them. The germline V gene encodes CDR1 KGHSH and CDR2 LQKENI. CDR3 residues: CASSPLVQPLSDTQYF. CDR3 DNA: TGTGCCAGCTCACCACTAGTACAGCCACTGTCGGATACGCAGTATTTT. The complete variable domain, with remaining parts taken from reference TRBV18 and TRBJ2-3, reads NAGVMQNPRHLVRRRGQEARLRCSPMKGHSHVYWYRQLPEEGLKFMVYLQKENIIDESGMPKERFSAEFPKEGPSILRIQQVVRGDSAAYFCASSPLVQPLSDTQYFGPGTRLTVL.

Ten or more counts support this clonotype. CDR3 region: CASSSDQGNSGNTIYF. The DNA for the CDR3 is TGCGCCAGCAGCTCAGACCAGGGCAACTCTGGAAACACCATATATTTT. This sequence joins TRBV5-1 and TRBJ1-3; D is possibly TRBD1 (5 bases). The germline V gene encodes CDR1 SGHRS and CDR2 YFSETQ. The germline V and J ends were trimmed by 3 bases and 0 bases, with 13 bases remaining between them. The CDR3 consists of 16 residues.

This clonotype was observed a few times. This rearrangement joins TRBV6-1 to TRBJ1-2; tentatively, D is TRBD1 (5 bases). Germline V gives CDR1 MNHNS, CDR2 SASEGT. CDR3 length equals 17 residues. V lost 10 bases and J lost 2, with 26 bases in between. The CDR3 DNA sequence: TGTGCCACGCAGATGACCGGGACCTTCCGGGAAAACTATGGCTACACCTTC. It encodes CATQMTGTFRENYGYTF.

Ten or more counts support this clonotype. This chain uses TRBV6-5 with TRBJ2-7; D not certain. CDR1 and CDR2 from the germline V gene are MNHEY and SVGAGI. This CDR3 contains 13 residues. V lost 2 bases and J lost 2, with 7 bases in between. The CDR3: CASSYVGTYEQYF. Here the CDR3 DNA reads TGTGCCAGCAGTTACGTAGGGACCTACGAGCAGTACTTC.